These T cell receptor beta chains were read from a single sample in a study of blood T cell repertoires in COVID-19. Sequenced by immunoSEQ multiplex PCR; TCRdb stores in-frame clones only, minus some. This table has approximately 210,000 clones, approximately 90% appearing once. The sequenced sample consisted of peripheral blood. These TCRs come from a human donor in a cohort sampled during active COVID-19. Both conserved end residues are part of each CDR3. D genes are given only for firm matches. Expanded clones are given a class, and other clones once, few, many or no size at all.

>NA|NA|TRBJ1-2|TRBV12-3/TRBV12-4
CASSLHNYGYTF
TGTGCCAGCAGTTTACATAACTATGGCTACACCTTC
>NA|NA|TRBJ2-4|TRBV1
CTSSHGTSEKGLAKNIQYF
TGCACCAGCAGCCACGGGACTAGCGAGAAGGGCCTAGCCAAAAACATTCAGTACTTC
>once|NA|TRBJ2-2|TRBV19
CASSIGITGELFF
TGTGCCAGTAGTATCGGGATCACCGGGGAGCTGTTTTTT
>NA|NA|TRBJ2-1|TRBV2
CASRARGASGNEQFF
TGTGCCAGCAGGGCACGGGGGGCCTCGGGTAATGAGCAGTTCTTC
>NA|TRBD2|TRBJ2-5|TRBV19
CASMQPGTSGRKTQYF
TGTGCCAGTATGCAGCCCGGGACTAGCGGGAGAAAGACCCAGTACTTC
>NA|TRBD2|TRBJ2-7|TRBV28
CASSGGSPYEQYF
TGTGCCAGCAGCGGCGGGAGTCCCTACGAGCAGTACTTC
>NA|NA|TRBJ1-2|TRBV2
CASSLGRGYGYTF
TGTGCCAGCAGCTTGGGTCGCGGCTATGGCTACACCTTC
>NA|NA|TRBJ2-7|TRBV3-1/TRBV3-2
CASNKKGVYEQYF
TGTGCCAGCAACAAGAAGGGAGTTTACGAGCAGTACTTC
>NA|TRBD2|TRBJ2-5|TRBV5-5
CASSSGLAGAAGETQYF
TGTGCCAGCAGCAGCGGACTAGCGGGGGCCGCCGGGGAGACCCAGTACTTC
>NA|TRBD1|TRBJ2-1|TRBV5-1
CASSLTGGGSNEQFF
TGCGCCAGCAGCCTGACAGGGGGCGGGAGCAATGAGCAGTTCTTC
>NA|NA|TRBJ1-4|TRBV6-5
CASSYLQNNEKLFF
TGTGCCAGCAGTTACTTACAAAATAATGAAAAACTGTTTTTT
>NA|TRBD2|TRBJ2-1|TRBV29-1
CSVKRLAGRVFNEQFF
TGCAGCGTCAAACGACTAGCGGGGCGGGTCTTCAATGAGCAGTTCTTC
>NA|NA|TRBJ2-1|TRBV18
CASSPPSGDYNEQFF
TGTGCCAGCTCACCACCTAGCGGAGATTACAATGAGCAGTTCTTC
>NA|NA|TRBJ1-5|TRBV23-1
CASSQHYNQPQHF
TGCGCCAGCAGTCAACACTACAATCAGCCCCAGCATTTT
>NA|TRBD1|TRBJ1-2|TRBV3-1/TRBV3-2
CASSPPGQVVGYTF
TGTGCCAGCAGCCCGCCGGGACAGGTGGTGGGCTACACCTTC
>NA|TRBD1|TRBJ1-5|TRBV20-1
CSASNRGYRNQPQHF
TGCAGTGCAAGTAACAGGGGATATCGGAATCAGCCCCAGCATTTT
>NA|TRBD2|TRBJ2-3|TRBV2
CASRGGGADTQYF
TGTGCCAGCAGAGGCGGGGGGGCGGATACGCAGTATTTT
>once|TRBD2|TRBJ2-3|TRBV30
CAWVSGASSTDTQYF
TGTGCCTGGGTAAGCGGGGCGTCGAGCACAGATACGCAGTATTTT
>NA|TRBD1|TRBJ1-5|TRBV6-2/TRBV6-3
CASSETAGQGAGQPQHF
TGTGCCAGCAGTGAGACCGCGGGACAGGGGGCTGGACAGCCCCAGCATTTT
>NA|NA|TRBJ2-5|TRBV7-9
CASSLAVKQGQETQYF
TGTGCCAGCAGCTTAGCGGTCAAGCAGGGCCAAGAGACCCAGTACTTC
>NA|NA|TRBJ2-1|TRBV2
CASSEIYNEQFF
TGTGCCAGCAGTGAAATATACAATGAGCAGTTCTTC
>NA|NA|TRBJ1-5|TRBV20-1
CSASSVNQPQHF
TGCAGTGCTAGTTCGGTCAATCAGCCCCAGCATTTT
>NA|TRBD2|TRBJ2-3|TRBV11-2
CASSLEGLAGRPPSTDTQYF
TGTGCCAGCAGCTTAGAGGGACTAGCGGGAAGGCCCCCTAGCACAGATACGCAGTATTTT
>NA|NA|TRBJ2-5|TRBV3-1/TRBV3-2
CASSQDSGNQETQYF
TGTGCCAGCAGCCAAGATTCGGGAAACCAAGAGACCCAGTACTTC
>NA|TRBD1|TRBJ1-2|TRBV25-1
CASSEPTGADYGYTF
TGTGCCAGCAGTGAACCTACAGGGGCTGACTATGGCTACACCTTC
>once|NA|TRBJ2-7|TRBV5-6
CASSTKVGGFWYEQYF
TGTGCCAGCAGCACAAAGGTAGGGGGATTCTGGTACGAGCAGTACTTC
>NA|TRBD2|TRBJ2-1|TRBV11-3
CASSPGGSGAYNEQFF
TGTGCCAGCAGCCCGGGAGGGAGCGGAGCTTACAATGAGCAGTTCTTC
>NA|NA|TRBJ1-2|TRBV6-2/TRBV6-3
CASSYGGQTNYGYTF
TGTGCCAGCAGTTACGGGGGCCAGACAAACTATGGCTACACCTTC
>NA|NA|TRBJ1-3|TRBV11-2
CASSIQGNTIYF
TGTGCCAGCAGCATACAAGGAAACACCATATATTTT